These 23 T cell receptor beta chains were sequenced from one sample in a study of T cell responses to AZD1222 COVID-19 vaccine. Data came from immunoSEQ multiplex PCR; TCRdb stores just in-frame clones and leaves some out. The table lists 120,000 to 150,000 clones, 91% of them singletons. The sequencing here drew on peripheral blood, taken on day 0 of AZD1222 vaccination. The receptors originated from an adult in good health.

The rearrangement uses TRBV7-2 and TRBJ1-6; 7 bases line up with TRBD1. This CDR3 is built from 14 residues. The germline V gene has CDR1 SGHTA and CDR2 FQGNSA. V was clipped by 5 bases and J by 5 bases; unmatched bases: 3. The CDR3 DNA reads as TGTGCCAGCAGCCAAGGACAGGATAATTCACCCCTCCACTTT. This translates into CASSQGQDNSPLHF.

CDR3 loop: CASSQERSRSAPGQGYGNTIYF. The CDR3 region has the DNA TGTGCCAGCAGCCAAGAGAGAAGCCGGTCGGCCCCGGGACAGGGATATGGAAACACCATATATTTT. The V call is TRBV4-2, the J call TRBJ1-3, with TRBD1 matching 9 bases. Germline V CDR1 and CDR2: LGHNA, YNFKEQ. V was pared by 0 bases and J by 3 bases, with 21 bases of the junction left unmatched. The CDR3 spans 22 residues.

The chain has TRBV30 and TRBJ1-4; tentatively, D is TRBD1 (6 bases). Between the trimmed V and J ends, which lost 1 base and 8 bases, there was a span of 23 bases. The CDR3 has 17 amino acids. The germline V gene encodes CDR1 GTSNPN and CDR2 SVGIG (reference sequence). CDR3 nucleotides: TGTGCCTGGAGTGATCCGACAGGTTTCGGCATCTTCGAAAAACTGTTTTTT. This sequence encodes CAWSDPTGFGIFEKLFF.

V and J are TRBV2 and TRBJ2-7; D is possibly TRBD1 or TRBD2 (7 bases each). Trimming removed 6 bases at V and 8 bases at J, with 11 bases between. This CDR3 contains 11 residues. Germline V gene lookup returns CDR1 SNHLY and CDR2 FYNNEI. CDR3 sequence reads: CASRQGGKQYF. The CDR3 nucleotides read TGTGCCAGCAGGCAGGGGGGGAAGCAGTACTTC.

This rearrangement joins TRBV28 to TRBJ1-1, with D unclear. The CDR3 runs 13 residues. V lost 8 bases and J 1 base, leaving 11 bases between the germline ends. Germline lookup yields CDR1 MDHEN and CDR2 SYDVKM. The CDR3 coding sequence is TGTGCCAGCCGCATGAGTGGGAACACTGAAGCTTTCTTT. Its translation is CASRMSGNTEAFF.

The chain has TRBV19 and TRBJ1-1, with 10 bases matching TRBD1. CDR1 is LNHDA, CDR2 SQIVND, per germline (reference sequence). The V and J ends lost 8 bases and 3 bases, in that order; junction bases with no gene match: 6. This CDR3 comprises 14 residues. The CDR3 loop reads CASFRDRGHTEAFF. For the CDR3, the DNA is TGTGCCAGTTTCCGGGACAGGGGTCACACTGAAGCTTTCTTT.

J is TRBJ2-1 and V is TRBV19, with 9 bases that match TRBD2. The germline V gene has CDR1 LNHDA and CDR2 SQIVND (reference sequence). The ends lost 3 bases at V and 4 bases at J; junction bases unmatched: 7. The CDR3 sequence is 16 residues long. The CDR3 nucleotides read TGTGCCAGTAGTATCTTAGCGGGAGTGGGGTACAATGAGCAGTTCTTC. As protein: CASSILAGVGYNEQFF.

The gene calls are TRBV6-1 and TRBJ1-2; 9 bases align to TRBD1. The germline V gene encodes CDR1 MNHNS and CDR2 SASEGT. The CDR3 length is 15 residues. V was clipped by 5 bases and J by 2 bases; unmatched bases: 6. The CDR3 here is CASSPDRGRNYGYTF. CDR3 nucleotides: TGTGCCAGCAGTCCAGACAGGGGGAGGAACTATGGCTACACCTTC.

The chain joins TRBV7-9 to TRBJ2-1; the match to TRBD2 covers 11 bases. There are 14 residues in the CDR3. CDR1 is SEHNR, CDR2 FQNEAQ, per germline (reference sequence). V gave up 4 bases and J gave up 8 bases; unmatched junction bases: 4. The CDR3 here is CASSYLAGGDEQFF. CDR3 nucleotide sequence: TGTGCCAGCAGCTACTTAGCGGGAGGGGATGAGCAGTTCTTC.

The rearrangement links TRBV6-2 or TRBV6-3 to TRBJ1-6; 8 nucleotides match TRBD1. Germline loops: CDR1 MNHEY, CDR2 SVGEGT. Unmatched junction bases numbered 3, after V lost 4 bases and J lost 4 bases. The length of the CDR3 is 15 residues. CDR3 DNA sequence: TGTGCCAGCAGTTCGGGACAGGCTTATAATTCACCCCTCCACTTT. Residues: CASSSGQAYNSPLHF.

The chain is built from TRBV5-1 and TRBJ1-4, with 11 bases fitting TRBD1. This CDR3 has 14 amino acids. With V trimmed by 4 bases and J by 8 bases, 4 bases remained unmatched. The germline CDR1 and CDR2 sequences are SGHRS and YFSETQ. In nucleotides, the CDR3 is TGCGCCAGCAGCCTCGGGACAGGGGGGGAAAAACTGTTTTTT. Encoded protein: CASSLGTGGEKLFF.

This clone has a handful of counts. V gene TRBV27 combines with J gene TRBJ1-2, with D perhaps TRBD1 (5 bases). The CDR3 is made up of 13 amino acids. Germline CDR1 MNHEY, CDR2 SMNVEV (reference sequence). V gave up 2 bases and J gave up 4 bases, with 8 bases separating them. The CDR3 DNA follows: TGTGCCAGCAGTTTACAGGGTTTCTATGGCTACACCTTC. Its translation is CASSLQGFYGYTF.

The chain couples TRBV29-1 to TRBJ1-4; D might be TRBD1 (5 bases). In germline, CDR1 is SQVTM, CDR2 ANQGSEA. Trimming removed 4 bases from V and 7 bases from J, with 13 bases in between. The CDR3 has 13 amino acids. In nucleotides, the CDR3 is TGCAGCGTTGCGGCTGGGGGACCTGAAAAACTGTTTTTT. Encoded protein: CSVAAGGPEKLFF. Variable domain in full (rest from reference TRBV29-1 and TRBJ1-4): SAVISQKPSRDICQRGTSLTIQCQVDSQVTMMFWYRQQPGQSLTLIATANQGSEATYESGFVIDKFPISRPNLTFSTLTVSNMSPEDSSIYLCSVAAGGPEKLFFGSGTQLSVL.

The CDR3: CASSLDFSTQYF. CDR3 bases: TGTGCCAGCAGCTTAGATTTTTCCACGCAGTATTTT. The rearrangement uses TRBV7-9 and TRBJ2-3; D gene unclear. Germline values: CDR1 SEHNR, CDR2 FQNEAQ (reference sequence). This CDR3 comprises 12 residues. V was cut by 1 base and J by 9 bases, with 8 bases left in between.

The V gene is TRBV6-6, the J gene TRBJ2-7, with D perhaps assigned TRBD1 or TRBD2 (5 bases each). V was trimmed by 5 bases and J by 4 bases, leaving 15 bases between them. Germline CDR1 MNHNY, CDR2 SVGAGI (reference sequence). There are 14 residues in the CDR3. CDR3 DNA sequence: TGTGCCAGCAGTGACCCCGGGGCCCATTACGAGCAGTACTTC. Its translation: CASSDPGAHYEQYF.

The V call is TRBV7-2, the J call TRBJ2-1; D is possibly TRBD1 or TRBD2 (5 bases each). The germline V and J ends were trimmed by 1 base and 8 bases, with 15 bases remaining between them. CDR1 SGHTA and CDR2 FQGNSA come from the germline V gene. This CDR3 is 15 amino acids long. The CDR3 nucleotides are TGTGCCAGCAGCTTAGTTACGGGACCCAGGGATGAGCAGTTCTTC. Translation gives CASSLVTGPRDEQFF. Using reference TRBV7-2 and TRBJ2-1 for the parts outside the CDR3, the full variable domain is GAGVSQSPSNKVTEKGKDVELRCDPISGHTALYWYRQSLGQGLEFLIYFQGNSAPDKSGLPSDRFSAERTGGSVSTLTIQRTQQEDSAVYLCASSLVTGPRDEQFFGPGTRLTVL.

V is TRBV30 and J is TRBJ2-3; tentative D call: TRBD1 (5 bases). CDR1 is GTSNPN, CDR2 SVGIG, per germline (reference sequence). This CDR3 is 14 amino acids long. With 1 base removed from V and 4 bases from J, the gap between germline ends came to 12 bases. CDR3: CAWSAERQPDTQYF. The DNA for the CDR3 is TGTGCCTGGAGTGCCGAAAGACAGCCAGATACGCAGTATTTT. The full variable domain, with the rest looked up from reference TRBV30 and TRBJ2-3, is SQTIHQWPATLVQPVGSPLSLECTVEGTSNPNLYWYRQAAGRGLQLLFYSVGIGQISSEVPQNLSASRPQDRQFILSSKKLLLSDSGFYLCAWSAERQPDTQYFGPGTRLTVL.

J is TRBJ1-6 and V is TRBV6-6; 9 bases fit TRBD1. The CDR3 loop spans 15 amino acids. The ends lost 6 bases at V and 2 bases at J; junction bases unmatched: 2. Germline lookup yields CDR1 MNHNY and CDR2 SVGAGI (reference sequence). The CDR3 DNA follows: TGTGCCAGCAGGAGACAGGGGGCCTATAATTCACCCCTCCACTTT. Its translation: CASRRQGAYNSPLHF.

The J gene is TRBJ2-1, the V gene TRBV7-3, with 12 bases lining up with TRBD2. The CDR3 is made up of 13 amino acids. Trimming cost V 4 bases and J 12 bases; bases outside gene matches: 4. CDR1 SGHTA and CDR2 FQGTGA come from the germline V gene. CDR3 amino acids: CASSSGLAGLQFF. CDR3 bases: TGTGCCAGCAGCTCCGGACTAGCGGGACTGCAGTTCTTC. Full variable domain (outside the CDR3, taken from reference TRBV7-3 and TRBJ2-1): GAGVSQTPSNKVTEKGKYVELRCDPISGHTALYWYRQSLGQGPEFLIYFQGTGAADDSGLPNDRFFAVRPEGSVSTLKIQRTERGDSAVYLCASSSGLAGLQFFGPGTRLTVL.

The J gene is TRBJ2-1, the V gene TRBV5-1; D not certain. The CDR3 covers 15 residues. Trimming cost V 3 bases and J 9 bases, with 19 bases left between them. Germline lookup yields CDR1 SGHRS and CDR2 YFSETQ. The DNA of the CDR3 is TGCGCCAGCAGCTCGGACGGACCCTCCTGGAGTGAGCAGTTCTTC. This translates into CASSSDGPSWSEQFF.

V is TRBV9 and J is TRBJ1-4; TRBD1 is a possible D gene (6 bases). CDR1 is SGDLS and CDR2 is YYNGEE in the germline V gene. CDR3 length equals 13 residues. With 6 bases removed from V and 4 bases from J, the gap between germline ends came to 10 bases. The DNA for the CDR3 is TGTGCCAGCAACCAGGGGCGTAATGAAAAACTGTTTTTT. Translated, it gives CASNQGRNEKLFF.

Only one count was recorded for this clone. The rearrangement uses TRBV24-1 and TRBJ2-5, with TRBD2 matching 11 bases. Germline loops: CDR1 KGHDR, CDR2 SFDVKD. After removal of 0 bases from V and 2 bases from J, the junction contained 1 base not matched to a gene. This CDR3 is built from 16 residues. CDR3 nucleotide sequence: TGTGCCACCAGTGATTTGGTAGCGGGAGGGCAAGAGACCCAGTACTTC. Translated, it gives CATSDLVAGGQETQYF.

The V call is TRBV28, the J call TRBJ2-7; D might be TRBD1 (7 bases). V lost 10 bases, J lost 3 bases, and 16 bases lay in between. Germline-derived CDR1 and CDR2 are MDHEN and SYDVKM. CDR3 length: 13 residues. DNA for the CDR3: TGTGCCATCCATAGACAGGGAGGCTACGAGCAGTACTTC. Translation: CAIHRQGGYEQYF.